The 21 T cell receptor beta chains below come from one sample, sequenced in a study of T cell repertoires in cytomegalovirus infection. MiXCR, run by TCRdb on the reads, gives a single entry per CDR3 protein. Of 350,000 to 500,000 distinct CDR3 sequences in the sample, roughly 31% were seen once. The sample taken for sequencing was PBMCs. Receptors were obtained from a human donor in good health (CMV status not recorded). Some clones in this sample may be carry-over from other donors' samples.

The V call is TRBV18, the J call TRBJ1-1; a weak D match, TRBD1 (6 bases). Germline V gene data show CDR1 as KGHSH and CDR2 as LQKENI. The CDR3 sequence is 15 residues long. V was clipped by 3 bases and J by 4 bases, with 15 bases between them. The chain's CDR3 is CASSPDSRHGTEAFF. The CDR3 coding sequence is TGTGCCAGCTCACCGGACAGCCGGCACGGCACTGAAGCTTTCTTT.

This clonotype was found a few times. The CDR3 DNA follows: TGTGCCAGCAGTCCCGACGAAGCGGGGGGGCCTGAGCAGTTCTTC. Residues: CASSPDEAGGPEQFF. The chain is built from TRBV12-3 or TRBV12-4 and TRBJ2-1; 10 bases align to TRBD2. This CDR3 has 15 residues. The ends lost 5 bases at V and 9 bases at J; junction bases unmatched: 10.

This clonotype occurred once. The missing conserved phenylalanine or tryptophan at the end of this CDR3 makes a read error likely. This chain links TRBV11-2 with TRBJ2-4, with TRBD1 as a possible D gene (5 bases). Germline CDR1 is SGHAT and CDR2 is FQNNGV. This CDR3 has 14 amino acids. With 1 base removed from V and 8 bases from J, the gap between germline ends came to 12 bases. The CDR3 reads CASSLGVQGDIQYL. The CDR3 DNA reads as TGTGCCAGCAGCTTAGGTGTGCAGGGCGACATTCAGTACTTA.

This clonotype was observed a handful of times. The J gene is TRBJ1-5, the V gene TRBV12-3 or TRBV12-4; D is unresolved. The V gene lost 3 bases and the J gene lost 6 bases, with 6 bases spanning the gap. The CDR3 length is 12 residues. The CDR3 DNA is TGTGCCAGCAGTTTTCGGCTTCAGCCCCAGCATTTT. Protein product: CASSFRLQPQHF.

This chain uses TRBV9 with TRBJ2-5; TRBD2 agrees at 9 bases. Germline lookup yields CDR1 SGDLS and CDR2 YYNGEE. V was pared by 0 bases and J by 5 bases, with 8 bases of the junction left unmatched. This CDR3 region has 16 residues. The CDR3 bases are TGTGCCAGCAGCGTAGCTGGCGGGGGGGCCCAGGAGACCCAGTACTTC. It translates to CASSVAGGGAQETQYF. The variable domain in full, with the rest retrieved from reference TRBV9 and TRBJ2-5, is DSGVTQTPKHLITATGQRVTLRCSPRSGDLSVYWYQQSLDQGLQFLIQYYNGEERAKGNILERFSAQQFPDLHSELNLSSLELGDSALYFCASSVAGGGAQETQYFGPGTRLLVL.

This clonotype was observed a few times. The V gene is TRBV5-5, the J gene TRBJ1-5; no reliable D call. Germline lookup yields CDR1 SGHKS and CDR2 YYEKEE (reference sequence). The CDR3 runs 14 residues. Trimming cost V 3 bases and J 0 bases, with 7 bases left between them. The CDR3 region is CASSSMYSNQPQHF. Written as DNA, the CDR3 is TGTGCCAGCAGCTCTATGTATAGCAATCAGCCCCAGCATTTT.

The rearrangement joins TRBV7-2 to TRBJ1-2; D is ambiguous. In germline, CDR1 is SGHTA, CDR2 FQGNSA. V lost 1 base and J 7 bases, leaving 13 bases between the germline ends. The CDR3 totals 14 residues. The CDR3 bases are TGTGCCAGCAGCTTAGAACAGCCTTCAAGTGGCTACACCTTC. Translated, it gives CASSLEQPSSGYTF.

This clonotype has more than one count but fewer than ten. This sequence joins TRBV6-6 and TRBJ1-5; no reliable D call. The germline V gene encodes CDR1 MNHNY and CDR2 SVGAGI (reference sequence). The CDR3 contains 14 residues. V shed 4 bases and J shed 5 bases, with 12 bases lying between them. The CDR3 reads CASSSGSGDQPQHF. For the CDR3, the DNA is TGTGCCAGCAGTTCTGGCAGCGGAGATCAGCCCCAGCATTTT.

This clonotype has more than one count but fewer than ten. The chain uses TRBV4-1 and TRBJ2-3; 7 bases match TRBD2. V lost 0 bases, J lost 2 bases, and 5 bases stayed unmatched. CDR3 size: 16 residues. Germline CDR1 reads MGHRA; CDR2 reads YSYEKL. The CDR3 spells CASSQEGGDPTDTQYF. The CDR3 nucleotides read TGCGCCAGCAGCCAAGAGGGGGGGGACCCCACAGATACGCAGTATTTT.

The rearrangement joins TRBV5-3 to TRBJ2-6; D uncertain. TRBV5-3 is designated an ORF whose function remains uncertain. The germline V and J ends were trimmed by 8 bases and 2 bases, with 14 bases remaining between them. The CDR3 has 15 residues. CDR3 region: CASSAALPGANVLTF. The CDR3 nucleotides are TGTGCCAGCAGCGCCGCCCTCCCTGGGGCCAACGTCCTGACTTTC.

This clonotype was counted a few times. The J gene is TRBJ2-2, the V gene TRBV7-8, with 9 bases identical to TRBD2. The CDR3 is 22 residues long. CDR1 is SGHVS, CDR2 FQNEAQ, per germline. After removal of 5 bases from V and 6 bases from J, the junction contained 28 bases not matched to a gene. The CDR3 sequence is CASSPRHRQVLASGEWAGELFF. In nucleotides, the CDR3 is TGTGCCAGCAGCCCCCGCCACCGACAGGTCCTAGCTAGCGGGGAATGGGCCGGGGAGCTGTTTTTT.

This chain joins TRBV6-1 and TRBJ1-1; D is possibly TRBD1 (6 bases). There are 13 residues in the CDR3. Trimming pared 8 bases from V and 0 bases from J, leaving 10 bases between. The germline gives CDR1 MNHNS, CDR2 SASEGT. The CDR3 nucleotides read TGTGCCAGCGGACAGCCGGTGAACACTGAAGCTTTCTTT. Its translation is CASGQPVNTEAFF.

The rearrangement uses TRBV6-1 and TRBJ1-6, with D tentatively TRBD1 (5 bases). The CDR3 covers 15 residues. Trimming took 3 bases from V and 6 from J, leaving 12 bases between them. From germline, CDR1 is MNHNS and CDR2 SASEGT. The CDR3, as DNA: TGTGCCAGCAGTGACCGGGACCGACTTAATTCACCCCTCCACTTT. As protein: CASSDRDRLNSPLHF.

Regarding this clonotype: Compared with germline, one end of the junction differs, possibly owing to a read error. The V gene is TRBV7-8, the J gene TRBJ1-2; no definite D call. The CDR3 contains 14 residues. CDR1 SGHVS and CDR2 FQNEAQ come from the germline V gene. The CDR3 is CASSSLCVNYGYPF. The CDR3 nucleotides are TGTGCCAGCAGCTCCTTGTGTGTTAACTATGGCTACCCCTTC.

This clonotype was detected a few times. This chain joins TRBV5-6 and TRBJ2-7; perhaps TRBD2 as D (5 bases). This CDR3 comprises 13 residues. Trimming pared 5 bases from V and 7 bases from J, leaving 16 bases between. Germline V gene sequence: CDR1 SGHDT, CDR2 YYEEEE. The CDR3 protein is CASSRRALLEQYF. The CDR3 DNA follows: TGTGCCAGCAGTCGGCGGGCCCTTCTAGAGCAGTACTTC.

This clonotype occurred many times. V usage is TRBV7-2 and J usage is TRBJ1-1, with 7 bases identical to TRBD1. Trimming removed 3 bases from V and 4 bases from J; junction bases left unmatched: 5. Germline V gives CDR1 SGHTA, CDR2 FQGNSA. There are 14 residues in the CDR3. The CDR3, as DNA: TGTGCCAGCAGCTTCGAGGGGGCGCGCACTGAAGCTTTCTTT. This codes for CASSFEGARTEAFF.

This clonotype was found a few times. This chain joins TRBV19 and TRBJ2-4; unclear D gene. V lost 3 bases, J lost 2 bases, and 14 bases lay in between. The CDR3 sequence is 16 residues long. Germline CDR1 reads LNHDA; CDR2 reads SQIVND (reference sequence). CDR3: CASSIPQERSKNIQYF. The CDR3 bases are TGTGCCAGTAGTATCCCCCAGGAGAGATCCAAAAACATTCAGTACTTC.

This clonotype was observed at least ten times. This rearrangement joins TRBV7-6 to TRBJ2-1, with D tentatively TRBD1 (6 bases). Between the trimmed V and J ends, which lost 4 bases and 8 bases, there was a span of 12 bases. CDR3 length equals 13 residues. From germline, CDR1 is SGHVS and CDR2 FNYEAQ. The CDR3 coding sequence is TGTGCCAGCAGCTCGGTTGGGGGCTATGAGCAGTTCTTC. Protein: CASSSVGGYEQFF.

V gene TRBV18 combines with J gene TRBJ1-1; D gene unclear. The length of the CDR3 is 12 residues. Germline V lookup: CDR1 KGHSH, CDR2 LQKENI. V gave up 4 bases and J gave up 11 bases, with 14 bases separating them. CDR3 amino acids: CASSLEAAKAFF. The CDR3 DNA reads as TGTGCCAGCTCACTGGAGGCGGCGAAGGCTTTCTTT.

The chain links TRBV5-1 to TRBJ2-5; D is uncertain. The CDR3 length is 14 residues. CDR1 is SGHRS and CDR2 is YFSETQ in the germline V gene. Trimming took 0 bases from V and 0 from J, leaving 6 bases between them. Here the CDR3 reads CASSLEQYQETQYF. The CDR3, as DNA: TGCGCCAGCAGCTTGGAGCAGTACCAAGAGACCCAGTACTTC.

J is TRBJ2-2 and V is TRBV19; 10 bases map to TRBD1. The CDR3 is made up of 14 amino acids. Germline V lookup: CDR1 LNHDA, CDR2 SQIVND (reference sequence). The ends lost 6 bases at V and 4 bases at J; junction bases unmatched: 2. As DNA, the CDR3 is TGTGCCAGTAGGACAGGGGGCGGCACCGGGGAGCTGTTTTTT. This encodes CASRTGGGTGELFF.